These 18 T cell receptor beta chains were sequenced from one sample in a study of blood T cell repertoires in COVID-19. Repertoires were generated with immunoSEQ multiplex PCR, while TCRdb's copy carries only in-frame clones and drops some. In the table there are around 200,000 clones, approximately 88% of which are singletons. The sequenced sample consisted of PBMCs or T cells enriched from blood (not recorded which). The receptors originated from a man aged 18 to 29 with acute COVID-19.

V gene TRBV7-2 combines with J gene TRBJ2-5; TRBD1 matches 8 bases. V shed 2 bases and J 4 bases; nucleotides not matched to a gene: 6. Germline CDR1 SGHTA, CDR2 FQGNSA. CDR3 size: 15 residues. CDR3 sequence (DNA): TGTGCCAGCAGCTTACCGGACAGGGCGTTAGAGACCCAGTACTTC. It yields the protein CASSLPDRALETQYF.

The chain employs TRBV27 and TRBJ2-3; D is uncertain. Trimming removed 2 bases at V and 3 bases at J, with 6 bases between. Germline-derived CDR1 and CDR2 are MNHEY and SMNVEV (reference sequence). This CDR3 is built from 13 residues. DNA of the CDR3: TGTGCCAGCAGTTTAGTACGGACAGATACGCAGTATTTT. Protein sequence: CASSLVRTDTQYF.

The J gene is TRBJ2-3, the V gene TRBV11-3; 11 nucleotides align to TRBD2. There are 16 residues in the CDR3. The J segment lost 4 bases and the V segment lost 4 bases, leaving 7 bases of the junction unmatched. Germline V CDR1 and CDR2: SGHNT, YENEEA. This CDR3 is CASSSIAGGPADTQYF. The CDR3, as DNA: TGTGCCAGCAGCTCTATAGCGGGAGGGCCAGCAGATACGCAGTATTTT.

The chain recombines TRBV4-3 with TRBJ2-2, with TRBD1 matching over 9 bases. With V trimmed by 0 bases and J by 0 bases, 2 bases remained unmatched. Germline V gene lookup returns CDR1 LGHNA and CDR2 YSLEER. The CDR3 contains 17 residues. The CDR3 DNA is TGCGCCAGCAGCCAAGATAGGGACAGGGCGAACACCGGGGAGCTGTTTTTT. It is translated as CASSQDRDRANTGELFF.

The J gene is TRBJ2-2, the V gene TRBV28, with a possible D match to TRBD1 (6 bases). Trimming removed 7 bases at V and 6 bases at J, with 18 bases between. CDR1 is MDHEN and CDR2 is SYDVKM in the germline V gene. This CDR3 is built from 15 residues. The DNA for the CDR3 is TGTGCCAGCATCCCGGGACACCCGACGGCCGGGGAGCTGTTTTTT. It codes for CASIPGHPTAGELFF.

The J gene is TRBJ1-1, the V gene TRBV19; D is possibly TRBD1 (6 bases). V dropped 5 bases and J dropped 5 bases, with 9 bases sitting between them. Looked up from germline, CDR1 is LNHDA and CDR2 is SQIVND (reference sequence). The CDR3 is made up of 12 amino acids. CDR3 loop: CASSLGQTEAFF. The CDR3 DNA reads TGTGCCAGTAGTTTGGGACAAACTGAAGCTTTCTTT. The whole variable domain, filled in from reference TRBV19 and TRBJ1-1, reads DGGITQSPKYLFRKEGQNVTLSCEQNLNHDAMYWYRQDPGQGLRLIYYSQIVNDFQKGDIAEGYSVSREKKESFPLTVTSAQKNPTAFYLCASSLGQTEAFFGQGTRLTVV.

The chain joins TRBV28 to TRBJ1-6; no clear D gene. Between the trimmed V and J ends, which lost 3 bases and 10 bases, there was a span of 16 bases. This CDR3 is 15 amino acids long. Germline values: CDR1 MDHEN, CDR2 SYDVKM. CDR3 bases: TGTGCCAGCAGTTTGCCCCAGGCCAGCCAATCACCCCTCCACTTT. Translating gives CASSLPQASQSPLHF.

This sequence joins TRBV21-1 and TRBJ1-4. TRBV21-1 is assigned pseudogene status. This CDR3 contains 15 residues. CDR3 loop: CASSKDAKVGEKLFF. DNA for the CDR3: TGTGCCAGCAGCAAAGACGCAAAGGTCGGGGAAAAACTGTTTTTT.

The chain uses TRBV19 and TRBJ1-5; D is undetermined. Germline V gene sequence: CDR1 LNHDA, CDR2 SQIVND (reference sequence). This CDR3 region has 13 residues. V gave up 6 bases and J gave up 6 bases, with 12 bases separating them. CDR3 sequence: CASRRERSQPQHF. The CDR3 DNA reads TGTGCCAGTAGACGTGAGCGGAGTCAGCCCCAGCATTTT.

The gene calls are TRBV5-1 and TRBJ2-5, with D uncertain. This CDR3 region has 14 residues. CDR1 and CDR2 (germline): SGHRS, YFSETQ. Between the trimmed V and J ends, which lost 1 base and 2 bases, there was a span of 9 bases. Here the CDR3 reads CASSLTAQQETQYF. CDR3 nucleotides: TGCGCCAGCAGCTTGACTGCCCAACAAGAGACCCAGTACTTC.

V gene TRBV29-1 combines with J gene TRBJ1-1, with D tentatively TRBD1 (6 bases). With 3 bases removed from V and 0 bases from J, the gap between germline ends came to 14 bases. Germline CDR1 and CDR2: SQVTM and ANQGSEA. This CDR3 has 15 residues. The CDR3 sequence is CSVDPGHLMNTEAFF. For the CDR3, the DNA is TGCAGCGTTGACCCGGGACACCTAATGAACACTGAAGCTTTCTTT. The full variable domain, its missing parts supplied by reference TRBV29-1 and TRBJ1-1, is SAVISQKPSRDICQRGTSLTIQCQVDSQVTMMFWYRQQPGQSLTLIATANQGSEATYESGFVIDKFPISRPNLTFSTLTVSNMSPEDSSIYLCSVDPGHLMNTEAFFGQGTRLTVV.

J is TRBJ2-1 and V is TRBV7-2; no definite D call. Trimming stripped 5 bases from V and 5 bases from J, with 10 bases between. CDR3 length equals 13 residues. Germline CDR1 and CDR2: SGHTA and FQGNSA. CDR3 bases: TGTGCCAGCAGCCAAACCCGAGACAATGAGCAGTTCTTC. It translates to CASSQTRDNEQFF.

This sequence joins TRBV27 and TRBJ1-6; TRBD1 matches at 7 bases. V lost 5 bases and J lost 8; bases outside the gene matches: 12. CDR3 length equals 16 residues. Germline-derived CDR1 and CDR2 are MNHEY and SMNVEV (reference sequence). In DNA form, the CDR3 reads TGTGCCAGCAGTCCCAAGACAGGGTCGTATTATTCACCCCTCCACTTT. Protein sequence: CASSPKTGSYYSPLHF.

This clone was picked up a small number of times. The chain employs TRBV11-2 and TRBJ1-5; D unresolved. The CDR3 has 16 residues. V was pared by 0 bases and J by 5 bases, with 14 bases between. CDR1 SGHAT and CDR2 FQNNGV come from the germline V gene. Here the CDR3 reads CASSLDQPTPYQPQHF. DNA for the CDR3: TGTGCCAGCAGCTTAGATCAACCGACACCCTATCAGCCCCAGCATTTT.

CDR3 sequence reads: CASRPTAVNYGYTF. The CDR3, as DNA: TGTGCCAGCAGACCAACAGCGGTTAACTATGGCTACACCTTC. The V and J genes are TRBV27 and TRBJ1-2; no definite D call. CDR3 size: 14 residues. The ends were cut back, 6 bases at V and 1 base at J, with 12 bases in the middle. CDR1 is MNHEY and CDR2 is SMNVEV in the germline V gene (reference sequence).

This clone showed up just once. DNA of the CDR3: TGTGCCTGGAGCTCAGACAATTTTCTGAAGCCCCAGCATTTT. Translated: CAWSSDNFLKPQHF. This rearrangement joins TRBV30 to TRBJ1-5, with D unresolved. The germline V gene has CDR1 GTSNPN and CDR2 SVGIG (reference sequence). There are 14 residues in the CDR3. Trimming shortened V by 3 bases and J by 8 bases, and 17 bases separated the two germline ends.

This clone has only one observation. The rearrangement uses TRBV10-1 and TRBJ2-7, with TRBD2 matching 10 bases. The germline gives CDR1 WNHNN, CDR2 SYGVQD (reference sequence). CDR3 size: 14 residues. V dropped 0 bases and J dropped 6; count of bases not matched to a gene: 2. The CDR3 nucleotides are TGCGCCAGCAGTGAGTCTAGCGGGAGGCTCGAGCAGTACTTC. It yields the protein CASSESSGRLEQYF.

This chain uses TRBV5-1 with TRBJ2-3; 13 bases fit TRBD2. Germline CDR1 and CDR2: SGHRS and YFSETQ. This CDR3 comprises 21 residues. The junction had 15 bases not matched to a gene; V was cut back by 0 bases and J by 2 bases. The CDR3, as DNA: TGCGCCAGCAGCTTGGTCTTTGGACTAGCGGGAGTCTCAGGGGACACAGATACGCAGTATTTT. Protein sequence: CASSLVFGLAGVSGDTDTQYF. Full variable domain (missing parts from reference TRBV5-1 and TRBJ2-3): KAGVTQTPRYLIKTRGQQVTLSCSPISGHRSVSWYQQTPGQGLQFLFEYFSETQRNKGNFPGRFSGRQFSNSRSEMNVSTLELGDSALYLCASSLVFGLAGVSGDTDTQYFGPGTRLTVL.